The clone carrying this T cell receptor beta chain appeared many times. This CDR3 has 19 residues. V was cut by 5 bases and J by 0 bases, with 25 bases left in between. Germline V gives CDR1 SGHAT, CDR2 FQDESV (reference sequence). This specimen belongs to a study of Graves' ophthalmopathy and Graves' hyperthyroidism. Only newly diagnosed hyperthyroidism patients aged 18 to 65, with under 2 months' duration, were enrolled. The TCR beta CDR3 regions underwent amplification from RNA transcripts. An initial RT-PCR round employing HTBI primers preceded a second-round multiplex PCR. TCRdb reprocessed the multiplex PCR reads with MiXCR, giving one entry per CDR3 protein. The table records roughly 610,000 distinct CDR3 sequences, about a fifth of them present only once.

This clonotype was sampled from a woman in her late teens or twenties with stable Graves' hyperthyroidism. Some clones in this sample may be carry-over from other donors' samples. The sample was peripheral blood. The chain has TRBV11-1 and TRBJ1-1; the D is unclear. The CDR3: CASSLIGQREPLMNTEAFF. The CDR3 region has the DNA TGTGCCAGCAGCCTTATTGGGCAGAGGGAGCCCTTGATGAACACTGAAGCTTTCTTT.